The rows below give T cell receptor beta chains drawn from one sample of a study of regulatory T cells in long-lasting Graves disease. TCRdb reprocessed the multiplex PCR reads via MiXCR and lists one record per CDR3 protein. Altogether about 340,000 distinct CDR3 sequences are present, 15% to 20% being singletons, with the ten largest covering 25% to 35%. The sample here was peripheral blood mononuclear cells (PBMCs), taken when the disease was refractory, from a patient treated with antithyroid drugs. Receptor source: a female donor with Graves disease. The CDR3 runs from the conserved cysteine through the conserved F or W. Fields, in order: J gene, D gene, V gene, clone size, CDR3 protein, CDR3 DNA. D genes are given only for firm matches. A row's size may be missing; if present it is once, few, many or a size class.

J: TRBJ1-5; D: -; V: TRBV28; size: few; CDR3: CASSLLTGSQHF; DNA: TGTGCCAGCAGTTTACTCACAGGGTCCCAGCATTTT
J: TRBJ1-1; D: TRBD1; V: TRBV30; size: many; CDR3: CAWSRDRSNTEAFF; DNA: TGTGCCTGGAGTAGGGACAGGTCGAACACTGAAGCTTTCTTT
J: TRBJ1-6; D: -; V: TRBV27; size: few; CDR3: CASRREGGALFSPLHF; DNA: TGTGCCAGCAGGCGGGAGGGCGGGGCCCTCTTTTCACCCCTCCACTTT
J: TRBJ1-6; D: -; V: TRBV20-1; size: -; CDR3: CSARAEWGASYNSPLHF; DNA: TGCAGTGCTAGAGCGGAATGGGGGGCCAGCTATAATTCACCCCTCCACTTT
J: TRBJ1-5; D: -; V: TRBV20-1; size: many; CDR3: CSAREGGAFGNQPQHF; DNA: TGCAGTGCTAGAGAGGGGGGGGCCTTCGGCAATCAGCCCCAGCATTTT
J: TRBJ1-2; D: -; V: TRBV18; size: many; CDR3: CASWGDDGYTF; DNA: TGTGCCAGCTGGGGGGACGATGGCTACACCTTC
J: TRBJ2-1; D: TRBD2; V: TRBV14; size: once; CDR3: CASSQLRGRAVNEQFF; DNA: TGTGCCAGCAGCCAACTACGCGGGAGGGCCGTCAATGAGCAGTTCTTC
J: TRBJ2-7; D: TRBD2; V: TRBV18; size: -; CDR3: CASSQTSGREQYF; DNA: TGTGCCAGCTCACAAACTAGCGGACGAGAGCAGTACTTC
J: TRBJ1-5; D: -; V: TRBV30; size: few; CDR3: CAWSVSGPANQPQHF; DNA: TGTGCCTGGAGTGTAAGCGGTCCCGCAAATCAGCCCCAGCATTTT
J: TRBJ2-3; D: -; V: TRBV12-3/TRBV12-4; size: many; CDR3: CASSPRNTDTQYF; DNA: TGTGCCAGCAGTCCTCGAAACACAGATACGCAGTATTTT
J: TRBJ2-1; D: TRBD2; V: TRBV28; size: -; CDR3: CASNIDSGRAYNEQFF; DNA: TGTGCCAGCAATATCGATAGCGGGAGGGCCTACAATGAGCAGTTCTTC
J: TRBJ2-7; D: TRBD2; V: TRBV11-2; size: many; CDR3: CASSRGLAGGGEQYF; DNA: TGTGCCAGCAGCCGGGGACTAGCGGGAGGGGGCGAGCAGTACTTC
J: TRBJ1-5; D: -; V: TRBV6-1; size: many; CDR3: CASRPGTGSNQPQHF; DNA: TGTGCCAGCAGGCCAGGGACGGGGAGCAATCAGCCCCAGCATTTT
J: TRBJ2-7; D: -; V: TRBV7-8; size: many; CDR3: CASSLAGIVRSYEQYF; DNA: TGTGCCAGCAGCTTAGCGGGTATAGTCCGGTCCTACGAGCAGTACTTC
J: TRBJ1-4; D: -; V: TRBV30; size: -; CDR3: CAWRLNRDPYEKLFF; DNA: TGTGCCTGGAGGTTAAACCGGGATCCATATGAAAAACTGTTTTTT
J: TRBJ2-5; D: -; V: TRBV19; size: few; CDR3: CASSIGGLKETQYF; DNA: TGTGCCAGTAGTATAGGTGGACTTAAAGAGACCCAGTACTTC
J: TRBJ1-2; D: -; V: TRBV7-9; size: -; CDR3: CASSLASTYGYTF; DNA: TGTGCCAGCAGCTTAGCGTCCACCTATGGCTACACCTTC
J: TRBJ2-5; D: -; V: TRBV7-9; size: -; CDR3: CASSSTGTLYQETQYF; DNA: TGTGCCAGCAGCTCAACCGGGACTCTGTACCAAGAGACCCAGTACTTC
J: TRBJ1-2; D: -; V: TRBV14; size: many; CDR3: CASSQHPWGNYGYTF; DNA: TGTGCCAGCAGCCAGCACCCCTGGGGAAACTATGGCTACACCTTC
J: TRBJ1-4; D: -; V: TRBV27; size: many; CDR3: CASSPGQTVINEKLFF; DNA: TGTGCCAGCAGTCCCGGACAGACTGTTATAAATGAAAAACTGTTTTTT
J: TRBJ1-1; D: -; V: TRBV28; size: many; CDR3: CASSTGGDPASWAEAFF; DNA: TGTGCCAGCAGTACCGGGGGGGACCCCGCAAGTTGGGCTGAAGCTTTCTTT
J: TRBJ1-1; D: -; V: TRBV6-2/TRBV6-3; size: few; CDR3: CASNYLPPQGYTEAFF; DNA: TGTGCCAGCAATTACCTTCCGCCACAGGGTTACACTGAAGCTTTCTTT
J: TRBJ2-2; D: -; V: TRBV28; size: -; CDR3: CASSSGNTGELFF; DNA: TGCGCCAGCAGCTCGGGAAACACCGGGGAGCTGTTTTTT
J: TRBJ2-5; D: TRBD2; V: TRBV2; size: many; CDR3: CASSGLAYQETQYF; DNA: TGTGCCAGCAGTGGACTAGCCTACCAAGAGACCCAGTACTTC
J: TRBJ2-7; D: -; V: TRBV10-2; size: few; CDR3: CASSDIPYEQYF; DNA: TGCGCCAGCAGTGACATCCCCTACGAGCAGTACTTC
J: TRBJ1-1; D: -; V: TRBV7-2; size: many; CDR3: CASSPRPNTEAFF; DNA: TGTGCCAGCAGCCCCCGCCCGAACACTGAAGCTTTCTTT
J: TRBJ1-2; D: TRBD1; V: TRBV5-1; size: -; CDR3: CASSPQGARDYGYTF; DNA: TGCGCCAGCAGCCCACAGGGGGCGCGGGACTATGGCTACACCTTC
J: TRBJ1-1; D: -; V: TRBV12-5; size: -; CDR3: CASARDGANTEAFF; DNA: TGTGCTAGTGCCCGGGATGGGGCGAACACTGAAGCTTTCTTT
J: TRBJ1-1; D: -; V: TRBV6-1; size: -; CDR3: CASRQDSITEAFF; DNA: TGTGCCAGCAGACAAGACAGCATCACTGAAGCTTTCTTT
J: TRBJ1-2; D: -; V: TRBV5-1; size: many; CDR3: CASSLDDPGYTF; DNA: TGCGCCAGCAGCTTGGACGACCCTGGCTACACCTTC
J: TRBJ2-2; D: -; V: TRBV7-8; size: -; CDR3: CASSFSSRLGAGRTGELFF; DNA: TGTGCCAGCAGCTTTAGTTCCCGCTTGGGGGCAGGGAGAACCGGGGAGCTGTTTTTT
J: TRBJ2-6; D: -; V: TRBV20-1; size: -; CDR3: CSARRTGSGGANVLTF; DNA: TGCAGTGCTAGAAGAACAGGGTCTGGTGGGGCCAACGTCCTGACTTTC
J: TRBJ2-7; D: -; V: TRBV28; size: many; CDR3: CASSPDRIYEQYF; DNA: TGTGCCAGCAGTCCCGACAGAATCTACGAGCAGTACTTC
J: TRBJ2-1; D: -; V: TRBV3-1; size: -; CDR3: CASSQGGVEQFF; DNA: TGTGCCAGCAGCCAGGGCGGGGTTGAGCAGTTCTTC
J: TRBJ1-1; D: TRBD1; V: TRBV28; size: many; CDR3: CASSLDRYEAFF; DNA: TGTGCCAGCAGTTTGGACAGGTATGAAGCTTTCTTT
J: TRBJ1-6; D: -; V: TRBV7-9; size: few; CDR3: CASSSQGRANNSPLHF; DNA: TGTGCCAGCAGCTCACAGGGAAGGGCAAATAATTCACCCCTCCACTTT
J: TRBJ1-2; D: TRBD1; V: TRBV10-3; size: many; CDR3: CAISRGGGGYTF; DNA: TGTGCCATCAGTCGAGGGGGCGGTGGCTACACCTTC
J: TRBJ2-2; D: -; V: TRBV6-1; size: few; CDR3: CASSGTWNTGELFF; DNA: TGTGCCAGCTCCGGGACTTGGAACACCGGGGAGCTGTTTTTT
J: TRBJ1-3; D: -; V: TRBV12-3/TRBV12-4; size: many; CDR3: CASSIAGGTGNTIYF; DNA: TGTGCCAGCAGTATCGCAGGAGGCACTGGAAACACCATATATTTT
J: TRBJ2-5; D: TRBD2; V: TRBV7-2; size: many; CDR3: CASSSTSGGSRETQYF; DNA: TGTGCCAGCAGCTCGACTAGCGGGGGAAGTCGAGAGACCCAGTACTTC
J: TRBJ1-5; D: -; V: TRBV19; size: -; CDR3: CASSDSLNQPQHF; DNA: TGTGCCAGTAGTGACAGTCTCAATCAGCCCCAGCATTTT
J: TRBJ2-7; D: TRBD2; V: TRBV18; size: few; CDR3: CASLAGGSNYEQYF; DNA: TGTGCCAGCCTGGCGGGAGGCAGTAACTACGAGCAGTACTTC
J: TRBJ2-7; D: -; V: TRBV7-9; size: many; CDR3: CASSLDQHSYEQYF; DNA: TGTGCCAGCAGCCTGGACCAGCACTCCTACGAGCAGTACTTC
J: TRBJ1-1; D: TRBD1; V: TRBV6-1; size: few; CDR3: CASKGAGTAEAFF; DNA: TGTGCCAGCAAGGGGGCGGGGACGGCTGAAGCTTTCTTT
J: TRBJ2-4; D: -; V: TRBV12-3/TRBV12-4; size: many; CDR3: CASSSQQGLAKNIQYF; DNA: TGTGCCAGCAGTTCCCAACAGGGACTAGCCAAAAACATTCAGTACTTC
J: TRBJ2-5; D: -; V: TRBV2; size: -; CDR3: CASSLQAEETQYF; DNA: TGTGCCAGCAGTTTACAAGCGGAAGAGACCCAGTACTTC
J: TRBJ1-1; D: -; V: TRBV2; size: many; CDR3: CASRRGDLNTEAFF; DNA: TGTGCCAGCAGGCGAGGGGATCTGAACACTGAAGCTTTCTTT
J: TRBJ2-7; D: -; V: TRBV20-1; size: many; CDR3: CSARRPGDLGQYF; DNA: TGCAGTGCTAGAAGGCCGGGAGACTTGGGGCAGTACTTC
J: TRBJ2-2; D: -; V: TRBV7-2; size: once; CDR3: CASSFPFSGELFF; DNA: TGTGCCAGCAGCTTCCCCTTCTCCGGGGAGCTGTTTTTT